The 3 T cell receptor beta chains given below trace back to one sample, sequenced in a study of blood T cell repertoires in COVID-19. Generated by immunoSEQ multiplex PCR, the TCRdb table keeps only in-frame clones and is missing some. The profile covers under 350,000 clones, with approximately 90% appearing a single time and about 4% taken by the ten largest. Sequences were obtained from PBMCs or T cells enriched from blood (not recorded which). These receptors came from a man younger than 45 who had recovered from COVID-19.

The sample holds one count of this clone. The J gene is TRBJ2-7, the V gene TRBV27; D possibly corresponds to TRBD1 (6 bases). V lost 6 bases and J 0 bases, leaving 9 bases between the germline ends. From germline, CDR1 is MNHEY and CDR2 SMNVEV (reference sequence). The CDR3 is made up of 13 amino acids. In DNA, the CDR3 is TGTGCCAGCAGCCAGGGGTACTCCTACGAGCAGTACTTC. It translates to CASSQGYSYEQYF.

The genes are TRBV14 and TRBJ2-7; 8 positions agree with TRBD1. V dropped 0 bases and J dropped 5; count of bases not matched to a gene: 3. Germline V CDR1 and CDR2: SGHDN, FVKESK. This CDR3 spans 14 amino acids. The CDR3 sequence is CASSQDRGLHEQYF. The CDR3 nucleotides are TGTGCCAGCAGCCAAGACAGGGGGCTACACGAGCAGTACTTC.

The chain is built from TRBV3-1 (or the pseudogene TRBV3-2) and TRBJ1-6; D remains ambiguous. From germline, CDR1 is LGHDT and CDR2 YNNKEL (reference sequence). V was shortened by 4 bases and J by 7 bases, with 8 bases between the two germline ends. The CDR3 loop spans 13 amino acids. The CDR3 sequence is CASSRGNNSPLHF. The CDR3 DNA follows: TGTGCCAGCAGCCGAGGGAACAATTCACCCCTCCACTTT.